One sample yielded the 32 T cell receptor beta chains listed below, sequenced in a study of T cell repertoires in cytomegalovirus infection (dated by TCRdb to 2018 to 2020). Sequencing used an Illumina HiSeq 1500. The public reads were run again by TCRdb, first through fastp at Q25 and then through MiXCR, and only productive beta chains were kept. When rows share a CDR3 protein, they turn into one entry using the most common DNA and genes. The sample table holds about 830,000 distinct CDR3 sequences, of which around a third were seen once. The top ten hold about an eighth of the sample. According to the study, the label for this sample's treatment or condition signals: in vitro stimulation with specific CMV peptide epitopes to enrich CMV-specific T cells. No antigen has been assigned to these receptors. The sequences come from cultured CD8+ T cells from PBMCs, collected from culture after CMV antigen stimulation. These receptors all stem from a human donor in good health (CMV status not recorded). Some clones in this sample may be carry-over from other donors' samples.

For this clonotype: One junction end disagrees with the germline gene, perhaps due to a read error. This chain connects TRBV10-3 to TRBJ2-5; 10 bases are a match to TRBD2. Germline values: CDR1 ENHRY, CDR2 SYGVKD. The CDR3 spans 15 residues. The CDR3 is CVISESTSGVETQYF. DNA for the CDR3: TGTGTCATCAGTGAGTCAACTAGCGGGGTTGAGACCCAGTACTTC.

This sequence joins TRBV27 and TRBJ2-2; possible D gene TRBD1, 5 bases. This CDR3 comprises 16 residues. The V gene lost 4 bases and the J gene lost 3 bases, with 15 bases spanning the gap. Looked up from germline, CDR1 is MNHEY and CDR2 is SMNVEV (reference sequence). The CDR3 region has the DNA TGTGCCAGCAGTTCGTATAGGGGCGCGTACACCGGGGAGCTGTTTTTT. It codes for CASSSYRGAYTGELFF.

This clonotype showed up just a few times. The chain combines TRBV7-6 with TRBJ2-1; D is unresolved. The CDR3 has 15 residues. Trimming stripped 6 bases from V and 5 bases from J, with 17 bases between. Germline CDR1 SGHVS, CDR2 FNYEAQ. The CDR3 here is CASRLKGYGDNEQFF. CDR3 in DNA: TGTGCCAGCAGGTTAAAGGGATATGGAGACAATGAGCAGTTCTTC.

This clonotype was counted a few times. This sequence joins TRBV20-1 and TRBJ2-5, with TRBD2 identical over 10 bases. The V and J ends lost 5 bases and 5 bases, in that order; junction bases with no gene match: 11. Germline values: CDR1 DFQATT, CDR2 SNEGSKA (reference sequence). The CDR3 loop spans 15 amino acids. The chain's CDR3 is CSAQASGGPEETQYF. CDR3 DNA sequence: TGCAGTGCTCAGGCTAGCGGGGGCCCGGAGGAGACCCAGTACTTC.

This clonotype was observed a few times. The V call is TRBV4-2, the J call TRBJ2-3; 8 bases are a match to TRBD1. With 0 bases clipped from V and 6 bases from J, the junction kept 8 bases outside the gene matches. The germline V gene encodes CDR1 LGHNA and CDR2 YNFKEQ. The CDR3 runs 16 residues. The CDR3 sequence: CASSQDPTGVLDTQYF. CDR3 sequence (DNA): TGTGCCAGCAGCCAAGATCCGACAGGGGTTTTGGATACGCAGTATTTT.

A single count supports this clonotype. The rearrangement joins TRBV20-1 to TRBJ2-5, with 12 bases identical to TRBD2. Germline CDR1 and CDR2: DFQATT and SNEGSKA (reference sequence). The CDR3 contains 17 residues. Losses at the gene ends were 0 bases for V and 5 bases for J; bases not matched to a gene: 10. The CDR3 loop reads CSARDPLAGGPGETQYF. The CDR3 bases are TGCAGTGCTAGAGATCCCCTAGCGGGGGGGCCAGGGGAGACCCAGTACTTC.

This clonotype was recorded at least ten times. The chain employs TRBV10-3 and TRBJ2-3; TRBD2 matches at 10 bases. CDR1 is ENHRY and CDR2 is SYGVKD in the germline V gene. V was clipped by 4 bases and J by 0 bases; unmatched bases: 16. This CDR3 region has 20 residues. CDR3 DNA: TGTGCCATCAGTGGAGTCTCGGCTAGCGGGGGCGACGGAAGCACAGATACGCAGTATTTT. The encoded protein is CAISGVSASGGDGSTDTQYF.

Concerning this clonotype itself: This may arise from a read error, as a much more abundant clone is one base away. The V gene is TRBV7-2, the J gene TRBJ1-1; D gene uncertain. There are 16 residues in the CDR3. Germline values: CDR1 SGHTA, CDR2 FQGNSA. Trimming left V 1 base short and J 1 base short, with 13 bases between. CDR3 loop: CASSLDWSPQNTEAFF. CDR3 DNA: TGTGCCAGCAGCTTAGACTGGTCCCCTCAGAACACTGAAGCTTTCTTT.

CDR3 in amino acids: CASSYLDRGEWNSGNTIYF. CDR3 bases: TGTGCCAGCAGCTACCTGGACAGGGGGGAGTGGAACTCTGGAAACACCATATATTTT. V is TRBV7-9 and J is TRBJ1-3; 10 bases are a match to TRBD1. The CDR3 loop spans 19 amino acids. The germline CDR1 and CDR2 sequences are SEHNR and FQNEAQ (reference sequence). The V and J ends lost 4 bases and 0 bases, in that order; junction bases with no gene match: 12. Full variable domain (remainder filled in from reference TRBV7-9 and TRBJ1-3): DTGVSQNPRHKITKRGQNVTFRCDPISEHNRLYWYRQTLGQGPEFLTYFQNEAQLEKSRLLSDRFSAERPKGSFSTLEIQRTEQGDSAMYLCASSYLDRGEWNSGNTIYFGEGSWLTVV.

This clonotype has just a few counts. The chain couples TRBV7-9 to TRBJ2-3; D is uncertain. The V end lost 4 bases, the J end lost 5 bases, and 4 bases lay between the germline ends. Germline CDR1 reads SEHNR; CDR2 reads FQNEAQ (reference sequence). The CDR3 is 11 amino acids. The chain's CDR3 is CASSYQDTQYF. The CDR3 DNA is TGTGCCAGCAGCTACCAAGATACGCAGTATTTT. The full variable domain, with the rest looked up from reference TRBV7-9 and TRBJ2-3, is DTGVSQNPRHKITKRGQNVTFRCDPISEHNRLYWYRQTLGQGPEFLTYFQNEAQLEKSRLLSDRFSAERPKGSFSTLEIQRTEQGDSAMYLCASSYQDTQYFGPGTRLTVL.

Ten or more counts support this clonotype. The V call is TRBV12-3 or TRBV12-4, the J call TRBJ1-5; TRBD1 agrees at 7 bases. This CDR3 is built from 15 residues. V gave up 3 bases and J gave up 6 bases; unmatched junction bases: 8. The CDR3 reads CASSFQGDRGQPQHF. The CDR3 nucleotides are TGTGCCAGCAGTTTCCAGGGGGACCGAGGTCAGCCCCAGCATTTT.

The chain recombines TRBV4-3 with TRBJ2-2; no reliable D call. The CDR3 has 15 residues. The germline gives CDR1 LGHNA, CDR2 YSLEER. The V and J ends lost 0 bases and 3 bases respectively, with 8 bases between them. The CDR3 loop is CASSQEQQDTGELFF. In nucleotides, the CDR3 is TGCGCCAGCAGCCAAGAACAGCAGGACACCGGGGAGCTGTTTTTT.

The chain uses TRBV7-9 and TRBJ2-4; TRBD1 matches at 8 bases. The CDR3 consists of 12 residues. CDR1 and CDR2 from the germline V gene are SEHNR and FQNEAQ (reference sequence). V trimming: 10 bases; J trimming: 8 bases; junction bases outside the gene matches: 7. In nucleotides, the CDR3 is TGTGCCACCTCGGACAGGGTGGACATTCAGTACTTC. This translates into CATSDRVDIQYF.

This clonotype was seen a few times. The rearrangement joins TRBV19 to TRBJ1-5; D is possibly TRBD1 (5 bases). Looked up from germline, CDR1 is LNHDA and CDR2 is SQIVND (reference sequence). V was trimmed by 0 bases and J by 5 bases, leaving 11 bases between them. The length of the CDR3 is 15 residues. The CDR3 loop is CASSIDTAGHQPQHF. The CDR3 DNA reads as TGTGCCAGTAGTATAGATACCGCAGGGCATCAGCCCCAGCATTTT.

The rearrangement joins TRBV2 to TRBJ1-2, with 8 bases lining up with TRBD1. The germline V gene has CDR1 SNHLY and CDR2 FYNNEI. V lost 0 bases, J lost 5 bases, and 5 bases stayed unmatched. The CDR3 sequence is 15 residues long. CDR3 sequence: CASSEAPDRVYGYTF. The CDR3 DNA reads TGTGCCAGCAGTGAAGCTCCGGACAGGGTTTATGGCTACACCTTC.

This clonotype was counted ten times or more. The CDR3 DNA is TGTGCCAGCAGTGGAGGACAGAGAAAAATCTCCTACAATGAGCAGTTCTTC. This codes for CASSGGQRKISYNEQFF. V and J are TRBV2 and TRBJ2-1; D possibly corresponds to TRBD1 (6 bases). Between the trimmed V and J ends, which lost 4 bases and 0 bases, there was a span of 16 bases. The CDR3 totals 17 residues. Per germline, CDR1 SNHLY and CDR2 FYNNEI. Full variable domain (outside the CDR3, taken from reference TRBV2 and TRBJ2-1): EPEVTQTPSHQVTQMGQEVILRCVPISNHLYFYWYRQILGQKVEFLVSFYNNEISEKSEIFDDQFSVERPDGSNFTLKIRSTKLEDSAMYFCASSGGQRKISYNEQFFGPGTRLTVL.

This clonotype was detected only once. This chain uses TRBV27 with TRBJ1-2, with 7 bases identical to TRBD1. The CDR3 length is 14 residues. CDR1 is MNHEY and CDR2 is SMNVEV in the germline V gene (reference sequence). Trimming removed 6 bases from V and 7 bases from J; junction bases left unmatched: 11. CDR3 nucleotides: TGTGCCAGCAGGATTGCCCCAGGGGGAGGTGGCTACACCTTC. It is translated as CASRIAPGGGGYTF.

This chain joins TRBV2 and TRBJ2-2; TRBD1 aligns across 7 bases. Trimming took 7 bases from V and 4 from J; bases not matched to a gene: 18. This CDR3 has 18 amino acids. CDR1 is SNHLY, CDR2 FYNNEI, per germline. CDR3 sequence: CASTPRGQQNPSTGELFF. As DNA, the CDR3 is TGTGCCAGCACCCCAAGGGGACAGCAGAACCCGAGCACCGGGGAGCTGTTTTTT.

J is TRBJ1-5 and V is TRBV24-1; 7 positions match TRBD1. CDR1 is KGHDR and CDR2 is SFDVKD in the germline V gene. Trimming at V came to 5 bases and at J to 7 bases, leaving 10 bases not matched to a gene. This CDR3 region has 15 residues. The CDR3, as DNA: TGTGCCACCAGTGCCACCGGACAGGCCAAACAGCCCCAGCATTTT. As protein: CATSATGQAKQPQHF.

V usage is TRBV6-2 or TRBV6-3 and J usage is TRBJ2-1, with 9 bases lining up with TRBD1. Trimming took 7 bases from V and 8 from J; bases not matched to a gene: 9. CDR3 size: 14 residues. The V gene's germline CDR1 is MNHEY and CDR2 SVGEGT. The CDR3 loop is CASTEGTGNDEQFF. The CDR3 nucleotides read TGTGCCAGCACCGAAGGGACAGGGAATGATGAGCAGTTCTTC.

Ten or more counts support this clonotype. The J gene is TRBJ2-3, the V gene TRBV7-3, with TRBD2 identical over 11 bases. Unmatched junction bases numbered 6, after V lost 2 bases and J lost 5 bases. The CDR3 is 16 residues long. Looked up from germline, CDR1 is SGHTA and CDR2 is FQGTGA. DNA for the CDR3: TGTGCCAGCAGCTTACTAGCGGGGGGCCGGGGAGATACGCAGTATTTT. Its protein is CASSLLAGGRGDTQYF.

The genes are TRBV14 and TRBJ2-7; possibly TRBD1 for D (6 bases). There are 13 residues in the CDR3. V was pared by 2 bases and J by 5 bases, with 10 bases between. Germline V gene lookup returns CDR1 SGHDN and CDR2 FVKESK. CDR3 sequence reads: CASSQYQGNEQYF. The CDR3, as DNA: TGTGCCAGCAGCCAATACCAGGGGAACGAGCAGTACTTC.

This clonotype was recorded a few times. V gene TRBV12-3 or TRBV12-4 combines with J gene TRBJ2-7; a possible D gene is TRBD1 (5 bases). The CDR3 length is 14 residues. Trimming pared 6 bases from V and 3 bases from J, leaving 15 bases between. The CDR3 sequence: CASSSPGQNYEQYF. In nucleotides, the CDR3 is TGTGCCAGCAGCTCACCCGGACAAAACTACGAGCAGTACTTC.

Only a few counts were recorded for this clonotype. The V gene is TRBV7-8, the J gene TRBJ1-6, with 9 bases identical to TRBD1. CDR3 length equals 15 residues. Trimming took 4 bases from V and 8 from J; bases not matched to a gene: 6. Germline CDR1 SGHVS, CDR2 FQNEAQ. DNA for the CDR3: TGTGCCAGCAGCTACGGGACAGGGTCGGATTCACCCCTCCACTTT. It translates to CASSYGTGSDSPLHF.

CDR3 nucleotide sequence: TGCAGTGCTAGACAACGGGGCCGGGAGGACAATCAGCCCCAGCATTTT. This encodes CSARQRGREDNQPQHF. The chain is built from TRBV20-1 and TRBJ1-5; perhaps TRBD1 as D (5 bases). This CDR3 is 16 amino acids long. Trimming removed 2 bases at V and 3 bases at J, with 17 bases between. From germline, CDR1 is DFQATT and CDR2 SNEGSKA (reference sequence).

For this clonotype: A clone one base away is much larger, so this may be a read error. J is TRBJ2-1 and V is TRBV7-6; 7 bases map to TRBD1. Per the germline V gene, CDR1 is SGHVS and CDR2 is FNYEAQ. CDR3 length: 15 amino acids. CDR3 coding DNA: TGTGTCAGCAGCTCCCGAGAACAGGGGCGGGATGAGCAGTTCTTC. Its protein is CVSSSREQGRDEQFF.

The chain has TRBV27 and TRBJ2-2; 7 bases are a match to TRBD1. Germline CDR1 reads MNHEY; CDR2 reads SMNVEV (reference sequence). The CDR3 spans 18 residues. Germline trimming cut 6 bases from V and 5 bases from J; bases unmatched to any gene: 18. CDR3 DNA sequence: TGTGCCAGCAGCCCCCATTCGACAGGGCATCTGAGTACCGGGGAGCTGTTTTTT. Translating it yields CASSPHSTGHLSTGELFF.

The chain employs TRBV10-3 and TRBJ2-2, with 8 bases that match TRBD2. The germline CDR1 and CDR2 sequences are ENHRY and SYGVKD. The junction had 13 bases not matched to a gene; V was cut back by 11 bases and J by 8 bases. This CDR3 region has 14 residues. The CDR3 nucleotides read TGTGCCCATCAGGACGGGGGGGCGCGTGGGGAGCTGTTTTTT. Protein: CAHQDGGARGELFF.

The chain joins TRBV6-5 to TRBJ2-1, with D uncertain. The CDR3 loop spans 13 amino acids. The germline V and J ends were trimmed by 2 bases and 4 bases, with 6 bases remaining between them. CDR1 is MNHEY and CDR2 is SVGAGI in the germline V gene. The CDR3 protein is CASSYKRYNEQFF. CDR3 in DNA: TGTGCCAGCAGTTACAAACGTTACAATGAGCAGTTCTTC.

Written as DNA, the CDR3 is TGTGCCAGCAGTTTTTCAGGCCTAGTAGCTTCACCCCTCCACTTT. It codes for CASSFSGLVASPLHF. This chain uses TRBV28 with TRBJ1-6; D remains ambiguous. V was clipped by 3 bases and J by 9 bases, with 15 bases between them. CDR3 length equals 15 residues. The germline CDR1 and CDR2 sequences are MDHEN and SYDVKM.

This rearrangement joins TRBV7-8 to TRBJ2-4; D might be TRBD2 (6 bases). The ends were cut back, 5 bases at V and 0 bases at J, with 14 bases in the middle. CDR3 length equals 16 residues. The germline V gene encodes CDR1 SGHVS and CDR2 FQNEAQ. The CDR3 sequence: CASSPPGVLAKNIQYF. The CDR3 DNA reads TGTGCCAGCAGCCCTCCGGGGGTGCTAGCCAAAAACATTCAGTACTTC.

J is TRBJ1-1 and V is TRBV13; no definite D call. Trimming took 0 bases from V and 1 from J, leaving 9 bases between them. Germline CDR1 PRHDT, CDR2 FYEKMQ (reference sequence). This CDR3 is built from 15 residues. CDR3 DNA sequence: TGTGCCAGCAGCTTAGGTGGACGGAAGAACACTGAAGCTTTCTTT. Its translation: CASSLGGRKNTEAFF.